One sample yielded the 32 T cell receptor beta chains listed below, sequenced in a study of response to subunit inactivated influenza vaccine. One entry per CDR3 protein, called by TCRdb with MiXCR from the RT-PCR reads. The repertoire consists of hundreds of thousands of distinct CDR3 sequences, with around 10% occurring once and the leading ten covering approximately 11%. Another study also made use of these data, one on T cells expressing NK-cell markers. That source notes: TCR beta cDNA was generated via 5'RACE template switching incorporating UMIs.

The sequences come from PBMCs from blood, collected on the day of vaccination. All receptors derive from a man aged 50-60 years who received an inactivated influenza vaccine.

This clonotype has only a few counts. This sequence joins TRBV20-1 and TRBJ1-3, with 8 bases identical to TRBD1. V was clipped by 3 bases and J by 3 bases; unmatched bases: 1. CDR1 and CDR2 from the germline V gene are DFQATT and SNEGSKA (reference sequence). The CDR3 extends over 13 amino acids. The CDR3 region has the DNA TGCAGTGCTAGGGGACAGGATGGAAACACCATATATTTT. Its protein is CSARGQDGNTIYF.

The genes are TRBV5-1 and TRBJ2-1, with 9 bases aligning to TRBD2. The CDR3 length is 15 residues. Trimming cost V 0 bases and J 6 bases; bases outside gene matches: 4. Germline V gene lookup returns CDR1 SGHRS and CDR2 YFSETQ. The CDR3 sequence is CASSLVAGGLNEQFF. The CDR3 bases are TGCGCCAGCAGCTTGGTGGCGGGGGGGCTCAATGAGCAGTTCTTC.

This clonotype has a count of ten or more. This chain uses TRBV12-3 or TRBV12-4 with TRBJ2-7; 9 positions match TRBD1. This CDR3 is 15 amino acids long. V lost 5 bases and J lost 3; bases outside the gene matches: 8. CDR3 in DNA: TGTGCCAGCAGTACCGGGACAGGGCAAAACTACGAGCAGTACTTC. This encodes CASSTGTGQNYEQYF.

This chain connects TRBV29-1 to TRBJ2-3; 14 bases map to TRBD2. Germline lookup yields CDR1 SQVTM and CDR2 ANQGSEA. The V gene end was trimmed by 4 bases and the J gene end by 1 base; junction bases not matched to a gene: 7. The CDR3 loop spans 17 amino acids. CDR3 residues: CSVGGLAGGGRTDTQYF. CDR3 in DNA: TGCAGCGTTGGAGGACTAGCGGGAGGAGGACGCACAGATACGCAGTATTTT.

This sequence joins TRBV3-1 and TRBJ2-4; 7 nucleotides match TRBD2. Per germline, CDR1 LGHDT and CDR2 YNNKEL (reference sequence). V lost 4 bases and J lost 7; bases outside the gene matches: 7. The CDR3 runs to 14 residues. CDR3: CASSLQPGGNIQYF. The CDR3 DNA is TGTGCCAGCAGCCTTCAGCCCGGGGGGAACATTCAGTACTTC.

This clonotype was recorded many times. The V and J genes are TRBV29-1 and TRBJ2-5; 8 bases agree with TRBD1. The CDR3 is 13 amino acids. Germline CDR1 is SQVTM and CDR2 is ANQGSEA. The trim removed 6 bases at V and 4 bases at J, leaving 7 bases unmatched. CDR3 protein: CSVGGQGPETQYF. CDR3 nucleotide sequence: TGCAGCGTAGGCGGACAGGGCCCAGAGACCCAGTACTTC.

This clonotype was recorded a few times. This chain uses TRBV2 with TRBJ2-1; 14 bases agree with TRBD2. The CDR3 length is 15 residues. Germline CDR1 is SNHLY and CDR2 is FYNNEI. Germline trimming cut 5 bases from V and 9 bases from J; bases unmatched to any gene: 6. This CDR3 reads CASSPTSGRVGEQFF. CDR3 DNA sequence: TGTGCCAGCAGTCCGACTAGCGGGAGGGTAGGTGAGCAGTTCTTC.

The chain joins TRBV12-3 or TRBV12-4 to TRBJ2-3; the D is unclear. Trimming left V 3 bases short and J 2 bases short, with 9 bases between. The CDR3 totals 14 residues. As DNA, the CDR3 is TGTGCCAGCAGTTTCCGGGCAACCACAGATACGCAGTATTTT. The encoded protein is CASSFRATTDTQYF.

Ten or more counts support this clonotype. The chain employs TRBV7-3 and TRBJ2-3, with a weak D call TRBD2 (6 bases). Trimming took 1 base from V and 0 from J, leaving 11 bases between them. Per germline, CDR1 SGHTA and CDR2 FQGTGA. The CDR3 extends over 16 amino acids. The CDR3 sequence: CASSLNPGTSTDTQYF. In nucleotides, the CDR3 is TGTGCCAGCAGCTTAAACCCCGGGACTAGCACAGATACGCAGTATTTT.

The J gene is TRBJ2-6, the V gene TRBV28, with 8 nucleotides matching TRBD1. The CDR3 length is 15 residues. V dropped 6 bases and J dropped 2; count of bases not matched to a gene: 3. Germline V lookup: CDR1 MDHEN, CDR2 SYDVKM. CDR3 sequence reads: CASRDRGTGANVLTF. For the CDR3, the DNA is TGTGCCAGCAGAGACAGGGGAACTGGGGCCAACGTCCTGACTTTC.

This clonotype occurred many times. CDR3 residues: CAWSRTGGGDEQFF. The DNA for the CDR3 is TGTGCCTGGAGCCGGACAGGGGGCGGCGATGAGCAGTTCTTC. The rearrangement joins TRBV30 to TRBJ2-1, with TRBD1 identical over 11 bases. The CDR3 is 14 residues long. Germline values: CDR1 GTSNPN, CDR2 SVGIG (reference sequence). Trimming at V came to 3 bases and at J to 8 bases, leaving 6 bases not matched to a gene. Complete variable domain (other parts from reference TRBV30 and TRBJ2-1): SQTIHQWPATLVQPVGSPLSLECTVEGTSNPNLYWYRQAAGRGLQLLFYSVGIGQISSEVPQNLSASRPQDRQFILSSKKLLLSDSGFYLCAWSRTGGGDEQFFGPGTRLTVL.

The gene calls are TRBV20-1 and TRBJ2-7, with 7 positions matching TRBD2. Germline CDR1 is DFQATT and CDR2 is SNEGSKA (reference sequence). The CDR3 is 14 amino acids. The V and J ends lost 0 bases and 0 bases, in that order; junction bases with no gene match: 2. The CDR3 region has the DNA TGCAGTGCTAGAGATTGGGGGGGCTCCTACGAGCAGTACTTC. Translation gives CSARDWGGSYEQYF.

This clonotype has a count of ten or more. The genes are TRBV5-1 and TRBJ1-1, with D possibly being TRBD1 (5 bases). The CDR3 contains 14 residues. With 2 bases removed from V and 5 bases from J, the gap between germline ends came to 13 bases. CDR1 SGHRS and CDR2 YFSETQ come from the germline V gene. The CDR3 sequence is CASSFEGRRTEAFF. Here the CDR3 DNA reads TGCGCCAGCAGCTTCGAGGGGCGGAGGACTGAAGCTTTCTTT. Full variable domain (outside the CDR3, taken from reference TRBV5-1 and TRBJ1-1): KAGVTQTPRYLIKTRGQQVTLSCSPISGHRSVSWYQQTPGQGLQFLFEYFSETQRNKGNFPGRFSGRQFSNSRSEMNVSTLELGDSALYLCASSFEGRRTEAFFGQGTRLTVV.

The V and J genes are TRBV12-3 or TRBV12-4 and TRBJ1-5; TRBD1 aligns across 7 bases. V was clipped by 6 bases and J by 3 bases; unmatched bases: 8. The CDR3 runs to 15 residues. The CDR3 bases are TGTGCCAGCAGCACCGGGACAGAGATCAATCAGCCCCAGCATTTT. Translating it yields CASSTGTEINQPQHF.

This clonotype appeared a few times. This chain uses TRBV11-2 with TRBJ1-1; 7 bases are a match to TRBD1. This CDR3 has 19 amino acids. V shed 4 bases, J shed 4 bases, and the junction held 21 bases outside the gene matches. CDR1 is SGHAT and CDR2 is FQNNGV in the germline V gene. The CDR3 DNA follows: TGTGCCAGCAGCTCAGGAAAGGGGAGGGGGCGGAATTTCGGCACTGAAGCTTTCTTT. This codes for CASSSGKGRGRNFGTEAFF.

The chain links TRBV5-5 to TRBJ2-1; D perhaps matches TRBD2 (6 bases). V lost 7 bases and J 8 bases, leaving 25 bases between the germline ends. Germline V gene lookup returns CDR1 SGHKS and CDR2 YYEKEE (reference sequence). The CDR3 has 16 residues. Here the CDR3 reads CASVWRRAARPDEQFF. CDR3 sequence (DNA): TGTGCCAGCGTATGGAGGAGGGCGGCGCGACCAGATGAGCAGTTCTTC.

This clonotype appeared many times. The V and J genes are TRBV7-2 and TRBJ1-5; 8 nucleotides match TRBD1. This CDR3 spans 13 amino acids. CDR1 and CDR2 from the germline V gene are SGHTA and FQGNSA. J lost 4 bases, V lost 8 bases, and 4 bases had no gene match. CDR3 sequence reads: CASGTGPNQPQHF. Here the CDR3 DNA reads TGTGCCAGCGGGACAGGTCCTAATCAGCCCCAGCATTTT.

This clonotype was observed many times. V is TRBV27 and J is TRBJ1-4; 11 nucleotides align to TRBD1. J gave up 11 bases and V 6 bases, and 8 bases lay outside the gene matches. CDR3 length: 14 residues. Germline CDR1 MNHEY, CDR2 SMNVEV (reference sequence). Here the CDR3 DNA reads TGTGCCAGCAGGATACTACGGGACAGGGGGAAACTGTTTTTT. This translates into CASRILRDRGKLFF.

In DNA, the CDR3 is TGTGCCAGCAGCCACTTCCAAGAGACCCAGTACTTC. Translating it yields CASSHFQETQYF. V is TRBV7-2 and J is TRBJ2-5; D uncertain. The CDR3 runs 12 residues. Germline CDR1 SGHTA, CDR2 FQGNSA. Trimming removed 5 bases from V and 1 base from J, with 5 bases in between.

The chain joins TRBV6-1 to TRBJ2-5, with 10 bases lining up with TRBD2. This CDR3 is 16 amino acids long. The ends lost 8 bases at V and 2 bases at J; junction bases unmatched: 11. Germline V gene data show CDR1 as MNHNS and CDR2 as SASEGT. The CDR3 loop reads CASGRLKLAGQETQYF. The CDR3 DNA reads as TGTGCCAGCGGCCGATTGAAACTAGCGGGACAAGAGACCCAGTACTTC.

The genes are TRBV6-2 or TRBV6-3 and TRBJ1-2; 7 bases agree with TRBD1. CDR3 size: 14 residues. Germline-derived CDR1 and CDR2 are MNHEY and SVGEGT. The ends lost 1 base at V and 7 bases at J; junction bases unmatched: 6. CDR3 sequence reads: CASSYLQGPVGYTF. The CDR3 DNA sequence: TGTGCCAGCAGTTACTTACAGGGGCCCGTTGGCTACACCTTC.

The count of this clonotype is one. The chain's CDR3 is CASSPNRGRDTQYF. CDR3 sequence (DNA): TGTGCCAGCTCACCAAACAGGGGCAGAGATACGCAGTATTTT. The genes are TRBV18 and TRBJ2-3; 7 bases match TRBD1. The CDR3 is 14 amino acids. Germline loops: CDR1 KGHSH, CDR2 LQKENI. V was clipped by 2 bases and J by 5 bases; unmatched bases: 4.

Turning to this clonotype: A much bigger clone sits one base away, suggesting this may be a read error. The V and J genes are TRBV7-3 and TRBJ2-1; D is perhaps TRBD1 (6 bases). The CDR3 contains 15 residues. From germline, CDR1 is SGHTA and CDR2 FQGTGA. CDR3 residues: CASGLQGRPHNEQFF. CDR3 nucleotides: TGTGCCAGCGGCTTACAGGGACGACCGCACAATGAGCAGTTCTTC.

This clonotype was counted at least ten times. The genes are TRBV7-2 and TRBJ1-1; D is possibly TRBD1 (5 bases). CDR3 length: 17 residues. V lost 5 bases, J lost 2 bases, and 21 bases lay in between. Germline V gene data show CDR1 as SGHTA and CDR2 as FQGNSA. DNA for the CDR3: TGTGCCAGCAGCCCTCCCCCGGGGCACCTAAAAAACACTGAAGCTTTCTTT. This encodes CASSPPPGHLKNTEAFF.

This clonotype was observed many times. The chain carries TRBV7-2 and TRBJ1-5; D might be TRBD1 (5 bases). The germline V and J ends were trimmed by 2 bases and 6 bases, with 14 bases remaining between them. The germline gives CDR1 SGHTA, CDR2 FQGNSA. The CDR3 length is 15 residues. The CDR3 loop is CASSLRPGVAQPQHF. Here the CDR3 DNA reads TGTGCCAGCAGCTTACGGCCGGGGGTCGCTCAGCCCCAGCATTTT.

This chain joins TRBV5-1 and TRBJ1-1, with D unresolved. Trimming took 0 bases from V and 0 from J, leaving 6 bases between them. The CDR3 loop spans 14 amino acids. The germline gives CDR1 SGHRS, CDR2 YFSETQ. The CDR3: CASSLAALNTEAFF. The CDR3, as DNA: TGCGCCAGCAGCTTGGCGGCCCTGAACACTGAAGCTTTCTTT.

The chain couples TRBV5-1 to TRBJ2-5; D gene uncertain. The CDR3 runs to 11 residues. Trimming cost V 2 bases and J 7 bases, with 6 bases left between them. CDR1 and CDR2 (germline): SGHRS, YFSETQ. The CDR3 bases are TGCGCCAGCAGCTTTGAGCGGACCCAGTACTTC. Residues: CASSFERTQYF. The variable domain in full, with the rest retrieved from reference TRBV5-1 and TRBJ2-5, is KAGVTQTPRYLIKTRGQQVTLSCSPISGHRSVSWYQQTPGQGLQFLFEYFSETQRNKGNFPGRFSGRQFSNSRSEMNVSTLELGDSALYLCASSFERTQYFGPGTRLLVL.

This clonotype was picked up a small number of times. V is TRBV20-1 and J is TRBJ2-5; D tentatively reads TRBD1 or TRBD2 (5 bases each). Germline CDR1 reads DFQATT; CDR2 reads SNEGSKA (reference sequence). This CDR3 spans 13 amino acids. V shed 3 bases and J shed 5 bases, with 13 bases lying between them. CDR3 in DNA: TGCAGTGCTAGCCGAGGGGCGCGGGAGACCCAGTACTTC. Protein sequence: CSASRGARETQYF.

V usage is TRBV3-1 and J usage is TRBJ2-5; D not resolved. CDR1 is LGHDT, CDR2 YNNKEL, per germline (reference sequence). There are 15 residues in the CDR3. V lost 2 bases, J lost 4 bases, and 14 bases lay in between. The CDR3 sequence is CASSQRPANGETQYF. The DNA of the CDR3 is TGTGCCAGCAGCCAAAGGCCAGCGAACGGAGAGACCCAGTACTTC.

This CDR3 is CASSLVSGAGTDTQYF. CDR3 nucleotides: TGCGCCAGCAGCTTGGTGAGCGGGGCTGGAACAGATACGCAGTATTTT. The V and J genes are TRBV5-1 and TRBJ2-3; 7 nucleotides match TRBD2. Germline V gene lookup returns CDR1 SGHRS and CDR2 YFSETQ. The junction had 7 bases not matched to a gene; V was cut back by 0 bases and J by 3 bases. The CDR3 is 16 residues long. Complete variable domain (other parts from reference TRBV5-1 and TRBJ2-3): KAGVTQTPRYLIKTRGQQVTLSCSPISGHRSVSWYQQTPGQGLQFLFEYFSETQRNKGNFPGRFSGRQFSNSRSEMNVSTLELGDSALYLCASSLVSGAGTDTQYFGPGTRLTVL.

This clonotype was picked up a small number of times. The CDR3 protein is CASSLAGLREETQYF. CDR3 in DNA: TGTGCCAGCAGTCTCGCGGGACTGAGGGAAGAGACCCAGTACTTC. V is TRBV7-2 and J is TRBJ2-5; D perhaps matches TRBD2 (6 bases). CDR1 and CDR2 from the germline V gene are SGHTA and FQGNSA. The CDR3 has 15 amino acids. Deletions cut 6 bases from V and 3 bases from J, with 17 bases between.

This clonotype occurred many times. V gene TRBV4-2 combines with J gene TRBJ2-2; the match to TRBD2 covers 13 bases. V lost 3 bases and J lost 8; bases outside the gene matches: 6. CDR3 length equals 16 residues. Germline CDR1 LGHNA, CDR2 YNFKEQ. The CDR3 DNA sequence: TGTGCCAGCAGCCAGCCGGGACTAGCGGGAAGAGGGGAGCTGTTTTTT. Amino acid sequence: CASSQPGLAGRGELFF.